This TCR beta chain was documented in a study of cytomegalovirus exposure and HLA in healthy donors. Points on this clone: Antigen specificity is unknown.

There are 17 residues in the CDR3. Germline CDR1 SEHNR, CDR2 FQNEAQ (reference sequence). Trimming took 5 bases from V and 5 from J, leaving 19 bases between them. Whole-study results and caveats: Subsequent analysis of the approximately 120 validation repertoires found a tendency for first-cohort TCR clusters to co-occur.

Libraries were prepared by immunoSEQ multiplex PCR; TCRdb keeps only in-frame clonotypes and omits some of them. The data contain around 130,000 clones, approximately 91% of them singletons. Sequencing was performed on PBMCs. V is TRBV7-9 and J is TRBJ1-6; D remains unclear. This receptor was taken from a man aged 25-45 years in good health and CMV-seronegative. This CDR3 reads CASSMDTPGLNNSPLHF. CDR3 coding DNA: TGTGCCAGCAGCATGGATACTCCGGGGTTAAATAATTCACCCCTCCACTTT. The full variable domain, rest sourced from reference TRBV7-9 and TRBJ1-6, is DTGVSQNPRHKITKRGQNVTFRCDPISEHNRLYWYRQTLGQGPEFLTYFQNEAQLEKSRLLSDRFSAERPKGSFSTLEIQRTEQGDSAMYLCASSMDTPGLNNSPLHFGNGTRLTVT.